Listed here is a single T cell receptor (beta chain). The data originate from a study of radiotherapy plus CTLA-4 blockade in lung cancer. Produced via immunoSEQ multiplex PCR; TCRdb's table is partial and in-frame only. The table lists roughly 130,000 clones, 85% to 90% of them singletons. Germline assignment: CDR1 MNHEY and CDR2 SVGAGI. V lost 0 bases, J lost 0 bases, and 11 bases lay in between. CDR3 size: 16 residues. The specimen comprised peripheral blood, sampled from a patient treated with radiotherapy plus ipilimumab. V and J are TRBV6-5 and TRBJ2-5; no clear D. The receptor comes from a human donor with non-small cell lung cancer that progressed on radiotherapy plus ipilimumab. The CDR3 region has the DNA TGTGCCAGCAGTTACTCGTCGGTGACAAACCAAGAGACCCAGTACTTC. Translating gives CASSYSSVTNQETQYF.